Listed below are T cell receptor beta chains from one sample, sequenced in a study of shared clonotypes between healthy human individuals. TCRdb's table, derived via immunoSEQ multiplex PCR, lists solely in-frame clones and lacks some. The sample has under 2.5 million clones; around 92% are singletons. The sample consisted of naive CD4+ T cells from PBMCs. These receptors were obtained from a man aged 18 to 30 in good health. Some clones in this sample may be carry-over from other donors' samples. Both conserved end residues are part of each CDR3. D genes are given only for firm matches.

j_call,d_call,v_call,cdr3_nt,cdr3_aa
TRBJ2-1,TRBD2,TRBV7-3,TGTGCCAGCAGCTCCTGGCGTAGCGGGAGGGATGAGCAGTTCTTC,CASSSWRSGRDEQFF
TRBJ2-7,TRBD2,TRBV11-2,TGTGCCAGCAGCCCCCTCCTTACAGGGACGAGCGGGAGATTCGAGCAGTACTTC,CASSPLLTGTSGRFEQYF
TRBJ1-4,TRBD1,TRBV7-2,TGTGCCAGCAGCTTAGCAAAGGGGGCCCGAGAAAAACTGTTTTTT,CASSLAKGAREKLFF
TRBJ1-1,-,TRBV27,TGTGCCAGCAGTCCTAGGTCAAAAACTGAAGCTTTCTTT,CASSPRSKTEAFF
TRBJ1-3,TRBD1,TRBV28,TGTGCCAGCAGTTCAGGGGGCACCTCTGGAAACACCATATATTTT,CASSSGGTSGNTIYF
TRBJ1-2,-,TRBV7-3,TGTGCCAGCAGCTCACAGGCGGGGTCCTATGGCTACACCTTC,CASSSQAGSYGYTF
TRBJ2-7,TRBD1,TRBV11-1,TGTGCCAGCAGCTTAGGCACAGGGGCTCAGTACTTC,CASSLGTGAQYF
TRBJ2-3,-,TRBV2,TGTGCCAGCAGGAGGGACACAGATACGCAGTATTTT,CASRRDTDTQYF
TRBJ2-3,-,TRBV4-1,TGCGCCAGCAGCCAAGGGGGAGCCGGAGATACGCAGTATTTT,CASSQGGAGDTQYF
TRBJ2-1,TRBD1,TRBV6-6,TGTGCCAGCAGCCCTCTGGGACAGGGGGCCCTCCATGAGCAGTTCTTC,CASSPLGQGALHEQFF
TRBJ2-2,TRBD2,TRBV4-3,TGCGCCAGCAGCCAAGAGCCTTTTCTACTAGCGGGAGTAGCCGGGGAGCTGTTTTTT,CASSQEPFLLAGVAGELFF
TRBJ2-7,-,TRBV28,TGTGCCAGCAGTTCTCCACCCTATTCCTCCCCGGGGCAGTACTTC,CASSSPPYSSPGQYF
TRBJ2-7,TRBD1,TRBV5-1,TGCGCCAGCGGAAAGGACAGGGAGGACGGCGAGCAGTACTTC,CASGKDREDGEQYF
TRBJ1-2,-,TRBV4-2,TGTGCCAGCAGCCAAGGCTTAACAGGGAGGCCGGCTAACTATGGCTACACCTTC,CASSQGLTGRPANYGYTF
TRBJ2-3,-,TRBV9,TGTGCCAGCAGCCTAGGGGGAAAATCCTATACGCAGTATTTT,CASSLGGKSYTQYF
TRBJ2-5,TRBD1,TRBV19,TGTGCCAGTAGTAGAACCCAAACAGGGGGAGAGACCCAGTACTTC,CASSRTQTGGETQYF
TRBJ2-3,-,TRBV7-7,TGTGCCAGCAGCCCGCAGGGGCGGGAGTTCGATACGCAGTATTTT,CASSPQGREFDTQYF